This T cell receptor beta chain was recovered during a study of T-cell reconstitution after alpha-beta-depleted transplantation in children. Study-level points and caveats: TCRbeta diversity was high at day 60 in some patients (a result of surviving recipient T cells and thymic progenitors). At the one-year point after transplant, T-cell counts and TCRbeta diversity were found to come mostly from T cells that had been newly produced. Reported findings indicate that, about two months after transplant, alpha-beta T cells came from several hundred expanded clones, which were derived from non-depleted graft cells.

Preparation of the TCRbeta library involved a method that used unique molecular identifiers. TCRdb re-called the PCR reads through MiXCR, storing one row per CDR3 protein. The table has more than 500,000 distinct CDR3 sequences, about an eighth seen once. About this clonotype itself: The antigen is not known.

The sequence derives from a female patient under 10 years old who had a stem cell transplant for aplastic anemia, so the T cells may come from the graft donor. The sequencing here drew on PBMCs, mostly from graft donor cells, taken 180 days after TCRalphabeta/CD19-depleted stem cell transplant.

As DNA, the CDR3 is TGTGCCACCAGTGATTTGAGGGGGAGCGGCTACACCTTC. It is translated as CATSDLRGSGYTF. The rearrangement uses TRBV24-1 and TRBJ1-2, with D possibly being TRBD1 (6 bases). The CDR3 length is 13 residues. The germline V gene has CDR1 KGHDR and CDR2 SFDVKD. V dropped 0 bases and J dropped 8 bases, with 9 bases sitting between them.